This T cell receptor (beta chain) came from a study of shared T cell receptors in the human thymus. This CDR3 contains 14 residues. Germline-derived CDR1 and CDR2 are SEHNR and FQNEAQ (reference sequence). Trimming cost V 7 bases and J 3 bases; bases outside gene matches: 5. Assay used: immunoSEQ multiplex PCR; TCRdb lists only in-frame clones, some missing. Of approximately 660,000 clones in the sample, 88% are singletons; the top ten hold about 0.01%. This sample was shared with a second study, whose subject was human thymus T cells.

The receptor's source is a boy younger than two with a congenital heart defect. The V and J genes are TRBV7-9 and TRBJ2-2, with 7 bases aligning to TRBD1. Sequencing was done on a sample of thymocytes. For the CDR3, the DNA is TGTGCCAGCACCACAGGGGTCCACACCGGGGAGCTGTTTTTT. Encoded protein: CASTTGVHTGELFF.